These T cell receptor beta chains were read from a single sample in a study of blood T cell repertoires in COVID-19. Clones were read by immunoSEQ multiplex PCR, and TCRdb kept only the in-frame ones, dropping some. This table holds some 290,000 clones, 80% to 90% found once. The sample consisted of peripheral blood. Every receptor here comes from a woman in her 30s with COVID-19, enrolled during active disease. The CDR3 runs from the conserved cysteine through the conserved F or W. The D gene is left open where the match is weak. Size is stated for part of the rows, as once, few or many counts, or as a class when the clone is expanded.

v_gene	abundance	j_gene	len	d_gene	CDR3nt	CDR3aa
TRBV4-1	NA	TRBJ1-3	15	NA	TGCGCCAGCAGCCAAGTGGAGGGCTCTGGAAACACCATATATTTT	CASSQVEGSGNTIYF
TRBV11-2	NA	TRBJ2-2	16	NA	TGTGCCAGCAGCTTTTCACAGGGCGGTGAAACCGGGGAGCTGTTTTTT	CASSFSQGGETGELFF
TRBV9	NA	TRBJ1-2	15	NA	TGTGCCAGCAGCCCAGGAAGTGGGGGGTACTATGGCTACACCTTC	CASSPGSGGYYGYTF
TRBV28	NA	TRBJ2-3	16	TRBD2	TGTGCCAGCAGTCCGGGACTAGCGGGAAGCACAGATACGCAGTATTTT	CASSPGLAGSTDTQYF
TRBV5-6	NA	TRBJ2-7	15	TRBD1	TGTGCCAGCAGCTCCTGGACAGGGTCGTCCTACGAGCAGTACTTC	CASSSWTGSSYEQYF
TRBV19	few	TRBJ1-6	15	TRBD1	TGTGCCAGTAGTACCGCAGGGGGCGATAATTCACCCCTCCACTTT	CASSTAGGDNSPLHF
TRBV6-5	NA	TRBJ2-7	12	NA	TGTGCCAGCAGTTCCTCCTTCTACGAGCAGTACTTC	CASSSSFYEQYF
TRBV5-6	NA	TRBJ1-1	16	NA	TGTGCCAGCAGCTTGGGGCCTGAGGGTGTGAACACTGAAGCTTTCTTT	CASSLGPEGVNTEAFF
TRBV12-3/TRBV12-4	few	TRBJ1-6	13	NA	TGTGCCAGCAGTCAACAGTATAATTCACCCCTCCACTTT	CASSQQYNSPLHF
TRBV9	NA	TRBJ1-6	16	NA	TGTGCCAGCAGCGTAGAGTGGGCCCCCTATAATTCACCCCTCCACTTT	CASSVEWAPYNSPLHF
TRBV7-2	NA	TRBJ2-1	13	NA	TGTGCCCGGACGACCATCGGGGGGCTCTCGGAGTTCTTC	CARTTIGGLSEFF
TRBV4-1	NA	TRBJ2-2	16	NA	TGCGCCAGCAGCCTAGCCCGACAGCTGAACACCGGGGAGCTGTTTTTT	CASSLARQLNTGELFF
TRBV10-3	once	TRBJ2-2	15	NA	TGTGCCATCAGTGAGTCGACTCCGGACACCGGGGAGCTGTTTTTT	CAISESTPDTGELFF
TRBV3-1/TRBV3-2	NA	TRBJ1-2	12	NA	TGTGCCAGCAGCCAAGCCAGGGGAGGGCGGACCTTC	CASSQARGGRTF
TRBV5-5	NA	TRBJ2-2	14	NA	TGTGCCAGCGGGTGGGGGCAGGGCACCGGGGAGCTGTTTTTT	CASGWGQGTGELFF
TRBV15	NA	TRBJ1-5	15	NA	TGTGCCACCAGCAGAGATCTAAATAGCAATCAGCCCCAGCATTTT	CATSRDLNSNQPQHF
TRBV19	NA	TRBJ1-1	16	NA	TGTGCCAGTAGTATAGGTTGGGGGGACCTAAACACTGAAGCTTTCTTT	CASSIGWGDLNTEAFF
TRBV4-1	NA	TRBJ1-2	14	TRBD1	TGCGCCAGCAGCCAGGGACAGCAAAACTATGGCTACACCTTC	CASSQGQQNYGYTF
TRBV4-1	NA	TRBJ1-6	17	NA	TGCGCCAGCACAACCCGGGGGGGGCTCGCCTATAATTCACCCCTCCACTTT	CASTTRGGLAYNSPLHF
TRBV27	NA	TRBJ2-3	16	NA	TGTGCCAGCAGTTACTCAGCGGGCCTCAGCACAGATACGCAGTATTTT	CASSYSAGLSTDTQYF
TRBV19	NA	TRBJ2-1	14	NA	TGTGCCAGTAGTAGCGGGAATTCCTACAATGAGCAGTTCTTC	CASSSGNSYNEQFF
TRBV5-1	NA	TRBJ2-3	13	NA	TGCGCCAGCAGGGACACAAGCACAGATACGCAGTATTTT	CASRDTSTDTQYF
TRBV19	NA	TRBJ1-1	16	NA	TGTGCCAGTAGTATATATAACCCACAGGGAACCACTGAAGCTTTCTTT	CASSIYNPQGTTEAFF
TRBV6-7	NA	TRBJ2-5	19	TRBD2	TGTGCCAGCAGTTACCGGGCCCTGACTAGCGGGGGGACCCCGGGGACCCAGTACTTC	CASSYRALTSGGTPGTQYF
TRBV24-1	NA	TRBJ2-3	14	NA	TGTGCCACCAGCCTCTCCCGACTGGGTAATACGCAGTATTTT	CATSLSRLGNTQYF
TRBV27	few	TRBJ1-1	13	NA	TGTGCCAGCAGTTTCCCCGGACAGCCAGAAGCTTTCTTT	CASSFPGQPEAFF
TRBV2	once	TRBJ1-2	13	TRBD1	TGTGCCAGCAGGCGGACAGGCCCGAAAGGCTACACCTTC	CASRRTGPKGYTF
TRBV10-3	NA	TRBJ1-1	17	TRBD1	TGTGCCATCAGTGAGTCGATTGGGGAACAGGGGGGAGGCCAAGCTTTCTTT	CAISESIGEQGGGQAFF
TRBV6-6	NA	TRBJ1-2	11	NA	TGTGCCAGCACTCCAGGGGCTGGCTACACCTTC	CASTPGAGYTF
TRBV7-7	once	TRBJ2-7	16	TRBD1	TGTGCCAGCACCAATGAGCGGGACAGGGAGCGGTACGAGCAGTACTTC	CASTNERDRERYEQYF
TRBV5-1	NA	TRBJ1-1	15	NA	TGCGCCAGCAGCTCGCACCCGGAGGGGTCCACTGAAGCTTTCTTT	CASSSHPEGSTEAFF
TRBV18	NA	TRBJ2-1	16	TRBD2	TGTGCCAGCTCACCACTTTCGGGACTAGGATACAATGAGCAGTTCTTC	CASSPLSGLGYNEQFF